Below, 22 T cell receptor beta chains from the same sample are listed, as sequenced in a study of T cell repertoires in cytomegalovirus infection. What these receptors recognize is not known. TCRdb reprocessed the reads via MiXCR and lists one record per CDR3 protein. The data show hundreds of thousands of distinct CDR3 sequences, approximately 33% seen once. The material was cultured PBMCs, obtained from culture after CMV antigen stimulation. The receptors here all came from a human donor in good health (CMV status not recorded). Some clones in this sample may be carry-over from other donors' samples.

At least ten counts were recorded for this clonotype. This chain connects TRBV7-2 to TRBJ1-3; TRBD1 is a possible D gene (6 bases). V was clipped by 3 bases and J by 1 base, with 13 bases between them. CDR1 and CDR2 from the germline V gene are SGHTA and FQGNSA. CDR3 size: 16 residues. The CDR3 coding sequence is TGTGCCAGCAGCTTCACGGCAGGGGCGTCTGGAAACACCATATATTTT. It is translated as CASSFTAGASGNTIYF.

The chain links TRBV4-1 to TRBJ1-2; 8 bases map to TRBD1. This CDR3 has 16 amino acids. Germline trimming cut 4 bases from V and 5 bases from J; bases unmatched to any gene: 12. CDR1 is MGHRA and CDR2 is YSYEKL in the germline V gene. As DNA, the CDR3 is TGCGCCAGCAGCCGAACAAGGACAGGGTTCGTTTATGGCTACACCTTC. Amino acids: CASSRTRTGFVYGYTF.

The chain joins TRBV6-1 to TRBJ1-1, with D perhaps matching TRBD1 (6 bases). This CDR3 contains 15 residues. Trimming stripped 6 bases from V and 1 base from J, with 15 bases between. Germline V gives CDR1 MNHNS, CDR2 SASEGT. CDR3 loop: CASRSNRVPNTEAFF. The DNA of the CDR3 is TGTGCCAGCAGGTCGAACAGGGTCCCGAACACTGAAGCTTTCTTT.

This clonotype was seen many times. The rearrangement joins TRBV7-2 to TRBJ1-2, with D possibly TRBD1 on 5 matching bases. V was pared by 1 base and J by 4 bases, with 10 bases between. Germline V CDR1 and CDR2: SGHTA, FQGNSA. This CDR3 spans 14 amino acids. The CDR3 loop reads CASSLEGPIYGYTF. The CDR3 coding sequence is TGTGCCAGCAGCTTAGAGGGACCGATCTATGGCTACACCTTC.

This clonotype has at least ten counts. The rearrangement links TRBV7-2 to TRBJ1-4, with 7 bases matching TRBD1. The V gene's germline CDR1 is SGHTA and CDR2 FQGNSA. CDR3 size: 15 residues. Trimming cost V 5 bases and J 8 bases; bases outside gene matches: 11. DNA of the CDR3: TGTGCCAGCAGCCTGCTGACAGGGCTTCAGGAAAAACTGTTTTTT. This encodes CASSLLTGLQEKLFF.

This clonotype appeared many times. The V gene is TRBV7-8, the J gene TRBJ1-2; 8 bases are shared with TRBD1. Germline V CDR1 and CDR2: SGHVS, FQNEAQ. Trimming removed 5 bases from V and 6 bases from J; junction bases left unmatched: 8. The CDR3 is 14 amino acids. As DNA, the CDR3 is TGTGCCAGCAGCCCGGGGACAGGAAGGCATGGCTACACCTTC. Its translation: CASSPGTGRHGYTF.

The J gene is TRBJ1-1, the V gene TRBV7-2; D possibly corresponds to TRBD1 (5 bases). The V end was cut by 0 bases, the J end by 0 bases, with 8 bases between. Germline-derived CDR1 and CDR2 are SGHTA and FQGNSA. This CDR3 is 15 amino acids long. The CDR3 sequence: CASSLAGPLNTEAFF. The CDR3 DNA reads as TGTGCCAGCAGCTTAGCGGGACCTCTGAACACTGAAGCTTTCTTT.

This chain links TRBV19 with TRBJ1-5; no definite D call. The CDR3 is made up of 15 amino acids. The V end lost 2 bases, the J end lost 0 bases, and 8 bases lay between the germline ends. Germline V gene lookup returns CDR1 LNHDA and CDR2 SQIVND (reference sequence). The CDR3 DNA is TGTGCCAGTAGTATAAAGAGAAATAGCAATCAGCCCCAGCATTTT. Its translation: CASSIKRNSNQPQHF.

V gene TRBV6-5 combines with J gene TRBJ2-1; D may be TRBD2 (7 bases). Germline values: CDR1 MNHEY, CDR2 SVGAGI. Trimming left V 5 bases short and J 1 base short, with 18 bases between. The CDR3 extends over 17 amino acids. The CDR3 sequence is CASSEMGGGPSYNEQFF. The CDR3 DNA is TGTGCCAGCAGTGAGATGGGAGGGGGGCCTTCCTACAATGAGCAGTTCTTC.

This clonotype was counted many times. This sequence joins TRBV7-9 and TRBJ1-1; D might be TRBD1 (5 bases). Germline-derived CDR1 and CDR2 are SEHNR and FQNEAQ (reference sequence). The CDR3 is 12 amino acids. Trimming removed 8 bases from V and 1 base from J, with 8 bases in between. CDR3 protein: CASGDRNTEAFF. The CDR3 coding sequence is TGTGCCAGCGGTGACAGGAACACTGAAGCTTTCTTT.

The rearrangement links TRBV4-2 to TRBJ2-3, with D possibly TRBD2 on 6 matching bases. The CDR3 has 14 residues. V lost 0 bases and J 5 bases, leaving 9 bases between the germline ends. Germline V gene sequence: CDR1 LGHNA, CDR2 YNFKEQ. In DNA, the CDR3 is TGTGCCAGCAGCCAAGAAACGGGGGAAGATACGCAGTATTTT. Protein sequence: CASSQETGEDTQYF.

V gene TRBV7-2 combines with J gene TRBJ2-5; D possibly corresponds to TRBD1 (6 bases). Per germline, CDR1 SGHTA and CDR2 FQGNSA. This CDR3 has 15 amino acids. V lost 5 bases and J 2 bases, leaving 15 bases between the germline ends. CDR3 protein: CASSRYGTPQETQYF. The CDR3 DNA reads as TGTGCCAGCAGCCGTTATGGGACACCACAAGAGACCCAGTACTTC.

The rearrangement joins TRBV12-3 or TRBV12-4 to TRBJ1-2; D gene uncertain. Trimming took 8 bases from V and 8 from J, leaving 15 bases between them. This CDR3 comprises 12 residues. The CDR3 DNA follows: TGTGCCAGCGATCGGGCGGGGTGGGGCTACACCTTC. Translating it yields CASDRAGWGYTF.

This clonotype was seen only a few times. The CDR3 sequence is CASSPRVLKRPEQFF. The CDR3 DNA reads TGTGCCAGCAGCCCGCGGGTCCTCAAACGGCCTGAGCAGTTCTTC. J is TRBJ2-1 and V is TRBV7-9; perhaps TRBD2 as D (5 bases). The V and J ends lost 5 bases and 9 bases respectively, with 20 bases between them. CDR1 is SEHNR, CDR2 FQNEAQ, per germline (reference sequence). This CDR3 has 15 residues.

V gene TRBV6-1 combines with J gene TRBJ1-1; 11 nucleotides line up with TRBD1. The trim removed 6 bases at V and 4 bases at J, leaving 10 bases unmatched. Germline CDR1 reads MNHNS; CDR2 reads SASEGT. This CDR3 has 16 residues. CDR3 region: CASSLHGTGGFTEAFF. The DNA for the CDR3 is TGTGCCAGCAGCCTACACGGGACAGGGGGTTTCACTGAAGCTTTCTTT.

This clonotype was seen only a few times. V usage is TRBV7-6 and J usage is TRBJ2-5, with 9 bases lining up with TRBD2. From germline, CDR1 is SGHVS and CDR2 FNYEAQ. Trimming removed 5 bases from V and 4 bases from J; junction bases left unmatched: 8. CDR3 length equals 15 residues. CDR3 loop: CASSPLAGVVETQYF. The CDR3 DNA is TGTGCCAGCAGCCCACTAGCGGGTGTGGTAGAGACCCAGTACTTC. Combining the CDR3 with reference TRBV7-6 and TRBJ2-5 gives the whole variable domain GAGVSQSPRYKVTKRGQDVALRCDPISGHVSLYWYRQALGQGPEFLTYFNYEAQQDKSGLPNDRFSAERPEGSISTLTIQRTEQRDSAMYRCASSPLAGVVETQYFGPGTRLLVL.

The chain recombines TRBV28 with TRBJ2-7; TRBD1 agrees at 7 bases. The CDR3 runs to 15 residues. Germline CDR1 MDHEN, CDR2 SYDVKM. V shed 6 bases and J 4 bases; nucleotides not matched to a gene: 12. CDR3 DNA: TGTGCCAGCAGGATAGGGGGCGCCGGGATGTACGAGCAGTACTTC. Its translation is CASRIGGAGMYEQYF.

This sequence joins TRBV6-1 and TRBJ1-4; tentative D call: TRBD1 (5 bases). The V gene's germline CDR1 is MNHNS and CDR2 SASEGT. The V gene lost 2 bases and the J gene lost 0 bases, with 13 bases spanning the gap. CDR3 size: 17 residues. CDR3 in DNA: TGTGCCAGCAGTGAACCCGGGGGGGGTGCAACTAATGAAAAACTGTTTTTT. Residues: CASSEPGGGATNEKLFF.

Worth noting for this clonotype: A much larger clone differs from this one at a single base, so this may be a read error. J is TRBJ2-1 and V is TRBV7-2; 10 nucleotides agree with TRBD2. The CDR3 has 16 amino acids. Germline V CDR1 and CDR2: SGHTA, FQGNSA. The CDR3 DNA follows: TGTGACAGCAGCTTTGCTCTAGCGGGAGCGGGCAATGAGCAGTTCTTC. As protein: CDSSFALAGAGNEQFF.

The CDR3 region has the DNA TGCGCCAGAGTAAAGGAGGGTAAACCCAAGCCTAATCCTCCCCTCCACTTT. Protein: CARVKEGKPKPNPPLHF. This chain joins TRBV10-1 and TRBJ1-6; D uncertain. The germline V gene encodes CDR1 WNHNN and CDR2 SYGVQD (reference sequence). The CDR3 has 17 residues. The V and J ends lost 9 bases and 13 bases respectively, with 31 bases between them.

For this clonotype: At one of its ends the junction is not consistent with the germline gene, which may arise from a read error. The chain employs TRBV6-2 or TRBV6-3 and TRBJ1-1; 7 bases are a match to TRBD1. Germline CDR1 is MNHEY and CDR2 is SVGEGT. The length of the CDR3 is 12 residues. The DNA of the CDR3 is TGTGCCAGCGGTTACAGGGGAACTGAAGCTTTCTTT. Amino acids: CASGYRGTEAFF.

This clonotype has only a few counts. The genes are TRBV6-2 or TRBV6-3 and TRBJ2-3; 9 bases line up with TRBD1. The ends lost 4 bases at V and 3 bases at J; junction bases unmatched: 8. Germline V gives CDR1 MNHEY, CDR2 SVGEGT. This CDR3 is built from 16 residues. The chain's CDR3 is CASSSFGQGLTDTQYF. CDR3 DNA sequence: TGTGCCAGCAGTTCCTTCGGACAGGGGTTAACAGATACGCAGTATTTT.